A single sample gave rise to the 16 T cell receptor beta chains below, sequenced in a study of regulatory T cells in long-lasting Graves disease. Specified time point: persistent/refractory GD, antithyroid drugs over 5 years with positive TRAb. RNA isolated from PBMCs was used to make the TCR library. With iRepertoire HTBI primers and Arm-PCR of CDR3 regions, TCR beta libraries were built. MiXCR, run by TCRdb on the multiplex PCR reads, gives a single entry per CDR3 protein. The sample has approximately 290,000 distinct CDR3 sequences; roughly a fifth are singletons. This specimen consisted of peripheral blood mononuclear cells (PBMCs), obtained when the disease was refractory, from a patient treated with antithyroid drugs. The source of these receptors is a female donor with Graves disease.

As regards this clonotype: A single base separates this from a much larger clone, so it may be a read error. This chain joins TRBV6-2 or TRBV6-3 and TRBJ1-2; D is possibly TRBD1 (5 bases). The V gene lost 10 bases and the J gene lost 0 bases, with 18 bases spanning the gap. Germline V gives CDR1 MNHEY, CDR2 SVGEGT. The CDR3 has 15 residues. CDR3 sequence reads: CANSRKAGTNYGYTF. DNA of the CDR3: TGTGCCAACAGCCGAAAGGCAGGGACTAACTATGGCTACACCTTC.

This clonotype turned up a few times. The V call is TRBV6-5, the J call TRBJ1-5; 8 positions match TRBD1. After removal of 2 bases from V and 4 bases from J, the junction contained 7 bases not matched to a gene. Germline lookup yields CDR1 MNHEY and CDR2 SVGAGI. CDR3 length: 16 residues. For the CDR3, the DNA is TGTGCCAGCAGTTACAAGGGCAGGGGGCCTAATCAGCCCCAGCATTTT. It is translated as CASSYKGRGPNQPQHF.

This clonotype showed up many times. The rearrangement links TRBV29-1 to TRBJ2-7; D not certain. Germline lookup yields CDR1 SQVTM and CDR2 ANQGSEA. The V and J ends lost 1 base and 3 bases respectively, with 16 bases between them. This CDR3 region has 15 residues. CDR3: CSVEVSGLGSYEQYF. For the CDR3, the DNA is TGCAGCGTTGAAGTTAGTGGTCTCGGCAGCTACGAGCAGTACTTC.

The chain employs TRBV5-1 and TRBJ2-5; no reliable D call. Looked up from germline, CDR1 is SGHRS and CDR2 is YFSETQ. The CDR3 is made up of 14 amino acids. Trimming stripped 1 base from V and 2 bases from J, with 9 bases between. DNA for the CDR3: TGCGCCAGCAGCTTGCAGCCTACGCAAGAGACCCAGTACTTC. Translated: CASSLQPTQETQYF.

In its sample, this clonotype was seen many times. The V call is TRBV6-1, the J call TRBJ1-5; D not resolved. The V gene lost 7 bases and the J gene lost 0 bases, with 19 bases spanning the gap. The germline V gene encodes CDR1 MNHNS and CDR2 SASEGT. CDR3 size: 17 residues. This CDR3 is CASTNRIGVNSNQPQHF. The CDR3 region has the DNA TGTGCCAGCACCAATAGGATTGGGGTCAATAGCAATCAGCCCCAGCATTTT.

The CDR3 here is CASSYQQGGYTEAFF. For the CDR3, the DNA is TGTGCCAGCAGTTACCAACAGGGCGGGTACACTGAAGCTTTCTTT. The chain has TRBV6-9 and TRBJ1-1; tentative D call: TRBD1 (6 bases). The CDR3 totals 15 residues. Trimming removed 3 bases from V and 3 bases from J, with 14 bases in between. Germline CDR1 reads MNHGY; CDR2 reads SVAAGI.

V usage is TRBV27 and J usage is TRBJ2-7; 10 positions agree with TRBD1. This CDR3 comprises 13 residues. Germline values: CDR1 MNHEY, CDR2 SMNVEV (reference sequence). J gave up 3 bases and V 5 bases, and 1 base lay outside the gene matches. The CDR3 bases are TGTGCCAGCAGTGGACAGGGGGACTACGAGCAGTACTTC. This translates into CASSGQGDYEQYF.

Ten or more counts support this clonotype. This sequence joins TRBV5-1 and TRBJ2-7, with 10 nucleotides matching TRBD2. The CDR3 contains 14 residues. CDR1 SGHRS and CDR2 YFSETQ come from the germline V gene. Germline trimming cut 4 bases from V and 3 bases from J; bases unmatched to any gene: 4. The CDR3 is CASSILAGDYEQYF. CDR3 sequence (DNA): TGCGCCAGCAGCATTCTAGCGGGAGACTACGAGCAGTACTTC.

In its sample, this clonotype was seen many times. J is TRBJ2-5 and V is TRBV20-1; TRBD2 matches 10 bases. The CDR3 is 15 residues long. The ends lost 4 bases at V and 1 base at J; junction bases unmatched: 6. Germline CDR1 is DFQATT and CDR2 is SNEGSKA (reference sequence). CDR3 coding DNA: TGCAGTGCTAAGGGACTAGCGAGAAGCCAAGAGACCCAGTACTTC. Amino acids: CSAKGLARSQETQYF.

This clonotype was detected only a few times. This chain connects TRBV5-6 to TRBJ1-2; D is perhaps TRBD1 (5 bases). Trimming pared 3 bases from V and 5 bases from J, leaving 14 bases between. The CDR3 is made up of 14 amino acids. Germline V gene data show CDR1 as SGHDT and CDR2 as YYEEEE. DNA of the CDR3: TGTGCCAGCAGCTCAATTAAGGGGCCTTATGGCTACACCTTC. It codes for CASSSIKGPYGYTF. The full variable domain, with the rest looked up from reference TRBV5-6 and TRBJ1-2, is DAGVTQSPTHLIKTRGQQVTLRCSPKSGHDTVSWYQQALGQGPQFIFQYYEEEERQRGNFPDRFSGHQFPNYSSELNVNALLLGDSALYLCASSSIKGPYGYTFGSGTRLTVV.

The chain couples TRBV3-1 to TRBJ1-2; D gene uncertain. There are 15 residues in the CDR3. The germline gives CDR1 LGHDT, CDR2 YNNKEL (reference sequence). V was shortened by 4 bases and J by 1 base, with 13 bases between the two germline ends. The CDR3: CASSPSSDGNYGYTF. Written as DNA, the CDR3 is TGTGCCAGCAGCCCCTCCAGCGACGGTAACTATGGCTACACCTTC.

This chain connects TRBV7-9 to TRBJ2-7, with 8 bases fitting TRBD2. The length of the CDR3 is 14 residues. With 5 bases clipped from V and 4 bases from J, the junction kept 7 bases outside the gene matches. The germline CDR1 and CDR2 sequences are SEHNR and FQNEAQ (reference sequence). In DNA, the CDR3 is TGTGCCAGCAGCCGGGGGGGAGGGGGGTACGAGCAGTACTTC. This gives the protein CASSRGGGGYEQYF.

Only a few counts were recorded for this clonotype. This rearrangement joins TRBV20-1 to TRBJ2-7, with 8 positions matching TRBD2. J gave up 1 base and V 0 bases, and 11 bases lay outside the gene matches. Germline lookup yields CDR1 DFQATT and CDR2 SNEGSKA (reference sequence). This CDR3 contains 17 residues. CDR3: CSARDRDQRERSYEQYF. Written as DNA, the CDR3 is TGCAGTGCTAGAGATCGGGACCAGCGGGAGAGATCCTACGAGCAGTACTTC.

There are many counts of this clonotype. This chain uses TRBV28 with TRBJ2-5; 9 nucleotides line up with TRBD2. This CDR3 contains 14 residues. Germline V gene data show CDR1 as MDHEN and CDR2 as SYDVKM. Trimming cost V 6 bases and J 1 base; bases outside gene matches: 3. The CDR3 nucleotides are TGTGCCAGCAGACTAGCGGGCTTCCAAGAGACCCAGTACTTC. Protein sequence: CASRLAGFQETQYF.

This chain links TRBV20-1 with TRBJ2-7; 8 nucleotides agree with TRBD1. Germline CDR1 DFQATT, CDR2 SNEGSKA (reference sequence). V gave up 5 bases and J gave up 5 bases; unmatched junction bases: 5. There are 12 residues in the CDR3. The CDR3 sequence: CSAYGQGDEQYF. The DNA of the CDR3 is TGCAGTGCTTACGGACAGGGCGACGAGCAGTACTTC.

A few counts support this clonotype. This chain links TRBV12-3 or TRBV12-4 with TRBJ2-2; a weak D match, TRBD2 (5 bases). The CDR3 totals 17 residues. The V end was cut by 3 bases, the J end by 3 bases, with 17 bases between. The CDR3 loop reads CASSFFLRSSYTGELFF. In nucleotides, the CDR3 is TGTGCCAGCAGTTTCTTCCTAAGGTCTAGCTACACCGGGGAGCTGTTTTTT.